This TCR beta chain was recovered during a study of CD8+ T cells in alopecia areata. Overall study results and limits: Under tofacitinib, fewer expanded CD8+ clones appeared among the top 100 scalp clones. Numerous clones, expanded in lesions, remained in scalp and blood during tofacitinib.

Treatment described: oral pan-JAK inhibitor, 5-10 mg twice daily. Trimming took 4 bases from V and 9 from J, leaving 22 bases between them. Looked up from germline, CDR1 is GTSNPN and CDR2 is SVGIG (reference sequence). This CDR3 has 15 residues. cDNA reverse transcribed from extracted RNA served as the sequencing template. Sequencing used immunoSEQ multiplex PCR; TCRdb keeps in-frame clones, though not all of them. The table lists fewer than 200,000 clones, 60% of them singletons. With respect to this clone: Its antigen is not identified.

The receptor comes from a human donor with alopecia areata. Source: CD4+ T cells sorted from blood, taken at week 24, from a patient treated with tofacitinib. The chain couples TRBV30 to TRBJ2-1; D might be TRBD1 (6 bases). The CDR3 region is CAWTVRVTGTREQFF. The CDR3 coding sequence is TGTGCCTGGACCGTTAGAGTGACAGGCACCCGTGAGCAGTTCTTC.